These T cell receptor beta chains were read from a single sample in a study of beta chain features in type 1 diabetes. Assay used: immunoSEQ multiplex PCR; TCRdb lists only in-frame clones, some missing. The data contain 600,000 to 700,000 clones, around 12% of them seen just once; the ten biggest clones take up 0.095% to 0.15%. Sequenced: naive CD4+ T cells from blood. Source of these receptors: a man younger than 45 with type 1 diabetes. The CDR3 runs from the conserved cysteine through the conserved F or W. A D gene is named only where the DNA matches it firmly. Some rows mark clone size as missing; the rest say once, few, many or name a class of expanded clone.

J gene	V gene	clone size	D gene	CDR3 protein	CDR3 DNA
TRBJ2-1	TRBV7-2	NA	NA	CASRQGLDNEQFF	TGTGCCAGCAGGCAGGGTCTGGATAACGAGCAGTTCTTC
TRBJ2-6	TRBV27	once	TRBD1	CASSLSGTGVQWANVLTF	TGTGCCAGCAGTTTATCAGGGACAGGGGTACAGTGGGCCAACGTCCTGACTTTC
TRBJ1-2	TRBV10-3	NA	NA	CAISVSQDYGYTF	TGTGCCATCAGTGTTTCACAGGACTATGGCTACACCTTC
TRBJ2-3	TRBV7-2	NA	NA	CASSLAGSSTDTQYF	TGTGCCAGCAGCTTAGCAGGATCTAGCACAGATACGCAGTATTTT
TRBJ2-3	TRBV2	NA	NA	CASSVTRSTDTQYF	TGTGCCAGCAGTGTGACCAGAAGCACAGATACGCAGTATTTT
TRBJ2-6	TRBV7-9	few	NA	CASSLGSGAGANVLTF	TGTGCCAGCAGCTTAGGATCAGGAGCCGGGGCCAACGTCCTGACTTTC
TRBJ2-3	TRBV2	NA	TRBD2	CASNREGDTQYF	TGTGCCAGCAACCGGGAGGGAGATACGCAGTATTTT
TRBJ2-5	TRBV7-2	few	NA	CASSLAAEQETQYF	TGTGCCAGCAGCTTAGCCGCAGAACAAGAGACCCAGTACTTC
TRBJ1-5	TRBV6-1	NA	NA	CASSERGDQPQHF	TGTGCCAGCAGTGAAAGAGGGGATCAGCCCCAGCATTTT
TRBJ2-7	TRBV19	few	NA	CASSIVSAGNIYEQYF	TGTGCCAGTAGTATAGTCTCGGCAGGCAACATCTACGAGCAGTACTTC
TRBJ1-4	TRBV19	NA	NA	CASSIDRGKLFF	TGTGCCAGTAGTATTGATCGGGGAAAACTGTTTTTT
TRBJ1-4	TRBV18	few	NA	CASSPFTGSATNEKLFF	TGTGCCAGCTCACCCTTCACGGGAAGCGCAACTAATGAAAAACTGTTTTTT
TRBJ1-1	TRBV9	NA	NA	CASSASPDSNTEAFF	TGTGCCAGCAGCGCCTCCCCCGACAGTAACACTGAAGCTTTCTTT
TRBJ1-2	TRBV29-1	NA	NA	CSVDSPEGDYGYTF	TGCAGCGTAGATTCACCCGAGGGGGACTATGGCTACACCTTC
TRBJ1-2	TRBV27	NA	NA	CASSPYPGQINYGYTF	TGTGCCAGCAGTCCGTACCCTGGACAGATAAACTATGGCTACACCTTC